These 9 T cell receptor beta chains share one sample of origin, sequenced in a study of glioma-infiltrating T cells (dated by TCRdb to 2016 to 2018). The listed sequencing device is Illumina MiSeq. TCR alpha and beta CDR3 regions were amplified with the iRepertoire nested amplicon-rescue multiplex PCR (arm-PCR) platform from RNA. Using fastp trimming at Q25 and MiXCR clonotype assembly, TCRdb reanalyzed the public sequencing data and kept in-frame beta chains. Each CDR3 protein appears once, grouped with its most common genes and DNA. The sample yields under 150,000 distinct CDR3 sequences; about 22% were counted once. In total, the top ten clones hold roughly 29% of the sample. The sample comprised glioma tissue, nonneoplastic brain tissue, or PBMCs (not recorded which). The receptors shown here come from a human donor with low-grade glioma or glioblastoma, undergoing nonglioma brain surgery, or in good health (not recorded which).

In this sample, this clonotype turned up many times. Since the CDR3 does not end with the conserved phenylalanine or tryptophan, this likely comes from a read error. It is unclear where the CDR3 begins or ends on the DNA, so no DNA is shown, and the CDR3 is as TCRdb lists it. The chain combines TRBV20-1 with TRBJ2-5; the table gives TRBD1 as D, unverified against the DNA. CDR1 is DFQATT and CDR2 is SNEGSKA in the germline V gene (reference sequence). Both ends counted, the CDR3 spans 8 residues. The CDR3 loop reads CSAPGAPV.

This chain links TRBV25-1 with TRBJ2-7; TRBD2 aligns across 7 bases. J was trimmed by 7 bases and V by 5 bases; bases with no gene match: 8. Looked up from germline, CDR1 is MGHDK and CDR2 is SYGVNS. This CDR3 contains 13 residues. CDR3 protein: CASSPPGREEQYV. CDR3 DNA: TGTGCCAGCAGTCCCCCGGGGCGGGAGGAGCAGTACGTC.

In its sample, this clonotype was seen a few times. The chain links TRBV2 to TRBJ2-3, with 7 bases fitting TRBD2. The CDR3 totals 12 residues. CDR1 SNHLY and CDR2 FYNNEI come from the germline V gene. Unmatched junction bases numbered 5, after V lost 8 bases and J lost 6 bases. The chain's CDR3 is CASYTSADTQYF. Here the CDR3 DNA reads TGTGCCAGCTATACTAGCGCCGATACGCAGTATTTT.

The chain recombines TRBV6-1 with TRBJ2-5, with 12 bases fitting TRBD1. V trimming: 5 bases; J trimming: 7 bases; junction bases outside the gene matches: 11. This CDR3 spans 16 amino acids. CDR1 and CDR2 (germline): MNHNS, SASEGT. This chain's CDR3 is CASSSSGTGGIGTQYF. The CDR3 nucleotides are TGTGCCAGCAGTAGCTCCGGGACAGGGGGCATAGGGACCCAGTACTTC.

This clonotype was picked up many times. This chain links TRBV2 with TRBJ1-5; D remains ambiguous. Trimming took 6 bases from V and 7 from J, leaving 13 bases between them. Germline V gene sequence: CDR1 SNHLY, CDR2 FYNNEI. The CDR3 totals 13 residues. The CDR3 nucleotides are TGTGCCAGCAGAGGTCCGGATGGGCAGCCCCAGCATTTT. This sequence encodes CASRGPDGQPQHF.

V usage is TRBV27 and J usage is TRBJ2-7, with D perhaps TRBD1 or TRBD2 (6 bases each). V was trimmed by 5 bases and J by 1 base, leaving 18 bases between them. This CDR3 comprises 16 residues. Germline loops: CDR1 MNHEY, CDR2 SMNVEV (reference sequence). The CDR3 coding sequence is TGTGCCAGCAGTCCCGGAGGGGGAGGAGGTTCCTACGAGCAGTACGTC. It encodes CASSPGGGGGSYEQYV.

The genes are TRBV6-6 and TRBJ1-1; 9 bases map to TRBD1. The CDR3 is 17 amino acids. The V segment lost 2 bases and the J segment 0 bases; nucleotides outside the gene matches: 7. Per germline, CDR1 MNHNY and CDR2 SVGAGI (reference sequence). CDR3 sequence: CASSYPDRGGMNTEAFF. CDR3 nucleotides: TGTGCCAGCAGTTACCCGGACAGGGGTGGAATGAACACTGAAGCTTTCTTT.

Details on this clonotype: The germline gene is not matched at one end of the junction; a read error may be the cause. The J gene is TRBJ1-2, the V gene TRBV20-1; 7 positions agree with TRBD1. Germline CDR1 reads DFQATT; CDR2 reads SNEGSKA (reference sequence). The CDR3 runs 15 residues. As DNA, the CDR3 is TGCAGTGCTAGAGCTCGGACAGGAACTAACTATGGCTGCACCTTC. Translating gives CSARARTGTNYGCTF.

CDR3 DNA sequence: TGTGCCAGCAGCGCCATACAGGGCGGGAATCAGCCCCAGCATTTT. Translated: CASSAIQGGNQPQHF. The rearrangement links TRBV9 to TRBJ1-5, with a weak D call TRBD1 (6 bases). The CDR3 runs to 15 residues. The V gene's germline CDR1 is SGDLS and CDR2 YYNGEE. V gave up 3 bases and J gave up 4 bases, with 14 bases separating them. The full variable domain, its missing parts supplied by reference TRBV9 and TRBJ1-5, is DSGVTQTPKHLITATGQRVTLRCSPRSGDLSVYWYQQSLDQGLQFLIQYYNGEERAKGNILERFSAQQFPDLHSELNLSSLELGDSALYFCASSAIQGGNQPQHFGDGTRLSIL.